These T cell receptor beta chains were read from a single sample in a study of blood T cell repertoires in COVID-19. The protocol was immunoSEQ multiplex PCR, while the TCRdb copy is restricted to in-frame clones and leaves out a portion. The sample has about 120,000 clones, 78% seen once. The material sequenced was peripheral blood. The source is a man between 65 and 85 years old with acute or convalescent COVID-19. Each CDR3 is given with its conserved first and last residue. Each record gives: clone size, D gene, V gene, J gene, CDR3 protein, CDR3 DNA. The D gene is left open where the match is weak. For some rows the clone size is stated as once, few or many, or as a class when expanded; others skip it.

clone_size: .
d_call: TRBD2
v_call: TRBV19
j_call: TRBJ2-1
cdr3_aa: CASSIAGGLSYNEQFF
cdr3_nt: TGTGCCAGTAGTATAGCGGGGGGGCTCTCCTACAATGAGCAGTTCTTC

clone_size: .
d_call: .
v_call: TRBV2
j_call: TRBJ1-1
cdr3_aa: CASSDESNTEAFF
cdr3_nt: TGTGCCAGCAGTGATGAGAGCAACACTGAAGCTTTCTTT

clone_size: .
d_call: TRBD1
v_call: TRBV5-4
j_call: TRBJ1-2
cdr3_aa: CASSLKMFGTGGIGYTF
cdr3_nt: TGTGCCAGCAGTTTGAAAATGTTCGGGACAGGGGGGATCGGCTACACCTTC

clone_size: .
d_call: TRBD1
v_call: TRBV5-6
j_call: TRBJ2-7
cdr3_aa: CASNPPGQGLYEQYF
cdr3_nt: TGTGCCAGCAACCCCCCGGGACAGGGTTTATACGAGCAGTACTTC

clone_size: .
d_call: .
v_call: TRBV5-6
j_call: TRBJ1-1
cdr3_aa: CASSPGLIMNTEAFF
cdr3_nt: TGTGCCAGCAGCCCCGGACTGATAATGAACACTGAAGCTTTCTTT

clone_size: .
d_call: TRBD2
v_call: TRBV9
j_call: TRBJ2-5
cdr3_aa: CASSGGGTLETQYF
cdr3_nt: TGTGCCAGCAGCGGGGGGGGAACCTTAGAGACCCAGTACTTC

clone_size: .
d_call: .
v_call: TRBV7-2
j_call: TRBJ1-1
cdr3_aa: CASSSPGGANTEAFF
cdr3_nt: TGTGCCAGCAGCTCCCCGGGCGGGGCGAACACTGAAGCTTTCTTT

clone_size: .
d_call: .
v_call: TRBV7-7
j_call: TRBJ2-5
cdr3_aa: CASSLDQAVETQYF
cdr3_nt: TGTGCCAGCAGCTTAGACCAGGCTGTGGAGACCCAGTACTTC

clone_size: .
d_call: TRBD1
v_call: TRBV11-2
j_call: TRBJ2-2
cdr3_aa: CASSLSGTGVAGELFF
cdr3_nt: TGTGCCAGCAGCCTTTCCGGGACAGGGGTGGCCGGGGAGCTGTTTTTT

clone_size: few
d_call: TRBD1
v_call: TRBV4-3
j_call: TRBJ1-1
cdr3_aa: CASSQDHRTGWNTEAFF
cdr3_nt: TGCGCCAGCAGCCAAGATCATAGGACAGGGTGGAACACTGAAGCTTTCTTT

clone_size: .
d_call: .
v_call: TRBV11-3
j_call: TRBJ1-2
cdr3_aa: CASSPGGSMISSGYTF
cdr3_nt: TGTGCCAGCAGCCCTGGAGGCAGCATGATATCCTCTGGCTACACCTTC